These T cell receptor beta chains were read from a single sample in a study of T cell clonotyping in hematopoietic cell transplantation. Assay used: immunoSEQ multiplex PCR; TCRdb lists only in-frame clones, some missing. The repertoire holds about 4,800 clones, with 15% to 20% as singletons. Sequencing was performed on PBMCs, taken 180 days after allogeneic stem cell transplant. The receptors here all came from a male patient in his late teens or twenties who had an allogeneic stem cell transplant, so the T cells may come from the graft donor. Some clones in this sample may be carry-over from other donors' samples. Each CDR3 is given with its conserved first and last residue. D genes are given only for firm matches. Rows may omit the clone size; those that give it use once, few, many or a size class.

j_call: TRBJ2-3; clone_size: -; v_call: TRBV19; d_call: -; cdr3_aa: CASSIAGGISDTQYF; cdr3_nt: TGTGCCAGTAGTATAGCCGGCGGGATCTCAGATACGCAGTATTTT
j_call: TRBJ2-7; clone_size: few; v_call: TRBV6-5; d_call: TRBD1; cdr3_aa: CASSRDRGRYEQYF; cdr3_nt: TGTGCCAGCAGTCGGGACAGGGGTCGCTACGAGCAGTACTTC
j_call: TRBJ2-5; clone_size: -; v_call: TRBV30; d_call: -; cdr3_aa: CAWSGLERQYF; cdr3_nt: TGTGCCTGGAGTGGCCTTGAGAGGCAGTACTTC
j_call: TRBJ1-2; clone_size: -; v_call: TRBV4-1; d_call: -; cdr3_aa: CASSQDSNSGGRAYGYTF; cdr3_nt: TGCGCCAGCAGCCAAGATTCCAACTCGGGGGGGCGAGCCTATGGCTACACCTTC
j_call: TRBJ1-2; clone_size: few; v_call: TRBV6-5; d_call: TRBD1; cdr3_aa: CASSYSEGAANYGYTF; cdr3_nt: TGTGCCAGCAGTTACTCAGAGGGGGCTGCTAACTATGGCTACACCTTC
j_call: TRBJ1-2; clone_size: -; v_call: TRBV30; d_call: -; cdr3_aa: CAWSLQSGGYTF; cdr3_nt: TGTGCCTGGAGCTTACAATCGGGTGGCTACACCTTC
j_call: TRBJ2-7; clone_size: -; v_call: TRBV4-2; d_call: TRBD1; cdr3_aa: CASSQDDPRDRDYEQYF; cdr3_nt: TGTGCCAGCAGCCAAGATGACCCCCGGGACAGGGACTACGAGCAGTACTTC
j_call: TRBJ2-3; clone_size: -; v_call: TRBV29-1; d_call: -; cdr3_aa: CSVAVGDTQYF; cdr3_nt: TGCAGCGTTGCGGTTGGGGATACGCAGTATTTT
j_call: TRBJ2-7; clone_size: few; v_call: TRBV30; d_call: -; cdr3_aa: CAWSGDTNYEQYF; cdr3_nt: TGTGCCTGGAGTGGGGACACAAACTACGAGCAGTACTTC
j_call: TRBJ2-7; clone_size: few; v_call: TRBV30; d_call: -; cdr3_aa: CAWSPFGGVGEQYF; cdr3_nt: TGTGCCTGGAGTCCTTTTGGGGGAGTGGGGGAGCAGTACTTC
j_call: TRBJ2-7; clone_size: few; v_call: TRBV30; d_call: -; cdr3_aa: CACTSHGQGYEQYF; cdr3_nt: TGTGCCTGCACCTCTCACGGGCAGGGCTACGAGCAGTACTTC
j_call: TRBJ1-2; clone_size: -; v_call: TRBV5-4; d_call: -; cdr3_aa: CASSYQGSESGYTF; cdr3_nt: TGTGCCAGCAGCTACCAGGGTAGTGAGTCTGGCTACACCTTC
j_call: TRBJ1-5; clone_size: -; v_call: TRBV30; d_call: -; cdr3_aa: CAWSATGGRQHF; cdr3_nt: TGTGCCTGGAGTGCGACCGGAGGTCGCCAGCATTTT
j_call: TRBJ2-1; clone_size: few; v_call: TRBV29-1; d_call: TRBD2; cdr3_aa: CSVQSGGNNEQFF; cdr3_nt: TGCAGCGTTCAAAGCGGGGGGAACAATGAGCAGTTCTTC
j_call: TRBJ2-7; clone_size: -; v_call: TRBV4-1; d_call: TRBD1; cdr3_aa: CASSQGDSPFSYEQYF; cdr3_nt: TGCGCCAGCAGCCAAGGGGACAGTCCTTTTTCCTACGAGCAGTACTTC
j_call: TRBJ2-7; clone_size: few; v_call: TRBV29-1; d_call: TRBD2; cdr3_aa: CSVWEWLADNYEQYF; cdr3_nt: TGCAGCGTCTGGGAATGGCTAGCGGATAACTACGAGCAGTACTTC
j_call: TRBJ1-5; clone_size: large; v_call: TRBV25-1; d_call: -; cdr3_aa: CASSEGNGVSESQHF; cdr3_nt: TGTGCCAGCAGTGAAGGAAACGGTGTCTCGGAGTCCCAGCATTTT
j_call: TRBJ1-2; clone_size: few; v_call: TRBV14; d_call: -; cdr3_aa: CASRRSGPNYGYTF; cdr3_nt: TGTGCCAGCCGGAGAAGCGGACCGAACTATGGCTACACCTTC
j_call: TRBJ2-7; clone_size: -; v_call: TRBV28; d_call: -; cdr3_aa: CASSLSGTGLNEQYF; cdr3_nt: TGTGCCAGCAGTTTGTCCGGAACAGGGCTGAACGAGCAGTACTTC
j_call: TRBJ1-2; clone_size: -; v_call: TRBV30; d_call: -; cdr3_aa: CAWIWGATNYGYTF; cdr3_nt: TGTGCCTGGATTTGGGGAGCCACTAACTATGGCTACACCTTC
j_call: TRBJ1-2; clone_size: once; v_call: TRBV30; d_call: -; cdr3_aa: CAFTRTRDGYTF; cdr3_nt: TGTGCCTTTACTAGGACACGCGATGGCTACACCTTC
j_call: TRBJ1-2; clone_size: -; v_call: TRBV10-3; d_call: -; cdr3_aa: CAIGRADNYGYTF; cdr3_nt: TGTGCCATCGGTAGAGCAGATAACTATGGCTACACCTTC
j_call: TRBJ2-5; clone_size: -; v_call: TRBV30; d_call: TRBD1; cdr3_aa: CAWSVRVGQAGTQYF; cdr3_nt: TGTGCCTGGAGTGTAAGGGTTGGACAGGCGGGGACCCAGTACTTC
j_call: TRBJ1-5; clone_size: -; v_call: TRBV30; d_call: TRBD1; cdr3_aa: CAWSGGQGISYSNQPQHF; cdr3_nt: TGTGCCTGGAGTGGGGGACAGGGGATTTCCTATAGCAATCAGCCCCAGCATTTT
j_call: TRBJ1-5; clone_size: few; v_call: TRBV5-6; d_call: -; cdr3_aa: CASSLGGGNSNQPQHF; cdr3_nt: TGTGCCAGCAGCTTGGGAGGAGGAAATAGCAATCAGCCCCAGCATTTT
j_call: TRBJ1-6; clone_size: few; v_call: TRBV25-1; d_call: -; cdr3_aa: CASNRAYVNSPLHF; cdr3_nt: TGTGCCAGCAACAGGGCTTATGTCAATTCACCCCTCCACTTT
j_call: TRBJ2-1; clone_size: few; v_call: TRBV7-3; d_call: -; cdr3_aa: CASSVSGRRNEQFF; cdr3_nt: TGTGCCAGCAGCGTATCGGGACGCCGGAACGAGCAGTTCTTC
j_call: TRBJ1-1; clone_size: -; v_call: TRBV30; d_call: -; cdr3_aa: CAWGADGNTEAFF; cdr3_nt: TGTGCCTGGGGAGCAGACGGGAACACTGAAGCTTTCTTT
j_call: TRBJ2-7; clone_size: -; v_call: TRBV30; d_call: TRBD1; cdr3_aa: CAWSPGQGAQEQYF; cdr3_nt: TGTGCCTGGAGTCCCGGACAGGGGGCCCAGGAGCAGTACTTC
j_call: TRBJ1-1; clone_size: -; v_call: TRBV6-5; d_call: -; cdr3_aa: CASRRPVSNTEAFF; cdr3_nt: TGTGCCAGCCGCAGACCCGTTTCGAACACTGAAGCTTTCTTT
j_call: TRBJ1-5; clone_size: -; v_call: TRBV30; d_call: -; cdr3_aa: CAWSKRQPNQPQHF; cdr3_nt: TGTGCCTGGAGCAAGAGACAGCCCAATCAGCCCCAGCATTTT
j_call: TRBJ1-1; clone_size: medium-sized; v_call: TRBV25-1; d_call: -; cdr3_aa: CASSRALGEAFF; cdr3_nt: TGTGCCAGCTCTCGGGCCCTCGGGGAAGCTTTCTTT
j_call: TRBJ1-2; clone_size: -; v_call: TRBV7-3; d_call: -; cdr3_aa: CASSSPGADYGYTF; cdr3_nt: TGTGCCAGCAGCTCCCCGGGGGCTGACTATGGCTACACCTTC
j_call: TRBJ1-2; clone_size: few; v_call: TRBV30; d_call: TRBD1; cdr3_aa: CAWMTGGATGYTF; cdr3_nt: TGTGCCTGGATGACAGGGGGCGCGACTGGCTACACCTTC
j_call: TRBJ1-4; clone_size: few; v_call: TRBV7-6; d_call: -; cdr3_aa: CASSSRDVGDEKLFF; cdr3_nt: TGTGCCAGCAGCAGTAGGGACGTGGGCGATGAAAAACTGTTTTTT
j_call: TRBJ1-1; clone_size: -; v_call: TRBV6-5; d_call: -; cdr3_aa: CASSYQGGTEAFF; cdr3_nt: TGTGCCAGCAGTTACCAGGGCGGCACTGAAGCTTTCTTT
j_call: TRBJ2-7; clone_size: -; v_call: TRBV25-1; d_call: -; cdr3_aa: CASGRDSEQYF; cdr3_nt: TGTGCCAGCGGTAGGGATTCCGAGCAGTACTTC
j_call: TRBJ1-5; clone_size: few; v_call: TRBV7-9; d_call: -; cdr3_aa: CASSRSGLGGNQPQHF; cdr3_nt: TGTGCCAGCAGCCGGTCGGGACTGGGAGGCAATCAGCCCCAGCATTTT
j_call: TRBJ2-5; clone_size: -; v_call: TRBV30; d_call: TRBD2; cdr3_aa: CAVGLAGGYQETQYF; cdr3_nt: TGTGCCGTGGGACTAGCGGGAGGGTACCAAGAGACCCAGTACTTC
j_call: TRBJ1-4; clone_size: -; v_call: TRBV30; d_call: -; cdr3_aa: CAWSVDSGEGEKLFF; cdr3_nt: TGTGCCTGGAGTGTAGACTCCGGTGAGGGTGAAAAACTGTTTTTT
j_call: TRBJ1-1; clone_size: medium-sized; v_call: TRBV11-1; d_call: -; cdr3_aa: CASSLRNRDTEAFF; cdr3_nt: TGTGCCAGCAGCTTAAGAAACAGGGACACTGAAGCTTTCTTT
j_call: TRBJ1-5; clone_size: medium-sized; v_call: TRBV30; d_call: -; cdr3_aa: CAWSGGGNQPQHF; cdr3_nt: TGTGCCTGGAGCGGAGGGGGCAATCAGCCCCAGCATTTT
j_call: TRBJ1-2; clone_size: -; v_call: TRBV30; d_call: TRBD1; cdr3_aa: CAWSPERGQYYGYTF; cdr3_nt: TGTGCCTGGAGTCCGGAGAGGGGACAGTACTATGGCTACACCTTC
j_call: TRBJ2-3; clone_size: -; v_call: TRBV30; d_call: -; cdr3_aa: CAWSPWGTDTQYF; cdr3_nt: TGTGCCTGGAGTCCGTGGGGCACAGATACGCAGTATTTT
j_call: TRBJ1-5; clone_size: few; v_call: TRBV2; d_call: -; cdr3_aa: CASRKVNQPQHF; cdr3_nt: TGTGCCAGCAGGAAAGTGAATCAGCCCCAGCATTTT
j_call: TRBJ2-7; clone_size: -; v_call: TRBV30; d_call: -; cdr3_aa: CAWTAGGEQYF; cdr3_nt: TGTGCCTGGACTGCTGGTGGGGAGCAGTACTTC
j_call: TRBJ1-2; clone_size: -; v_call: TRBV30; d_call: -; cdr3_aa: CAWSTGNLYGYTF; cdr3_nt: TGTGCCTGGAGTACGGGAAACCTCTATGGCTACACCTTC
j_call: TRBJ1-4; clone_size: -; v_call: TRBV30; d_call: -; cdr3_aa: CAWSALGEKLFF; cdr3_nt: TGTGCCTGGAGTGCTCTAGGTGAAAAACTGTTTTTT
j_call: TRBJ2-3; clone_size: -; v_call: TRBV30; d_call: -; cdr3_aa: CAWSVGQTDTQYF; cdr3_nt: TGTGCCTGGAGTGTGGGTCAAACAGATACGCAGTATTTT
j_call: TRBJ2-3; clone_size: few; v_call: TRBV29-1; d_call: TRBD1; cdr3_aa: CSVDPGQGSDTQYF; cdr3_nt: TGCAGCGTTGACCCGGGACAGGGAAGCGATACGCAGTATTTT
j_call: TRBJ2-7; clone_size: few; v_call: TRBV29-1; d_call: -; cdr3_aa: CSVEGGSLSSSYEQYF; cdr3_nt: TGCAGCGTTGAAGGGGGCAGCTTATCTTCCTCCTACGAGCAGTACTTC
j_call: TRBJ2-7; clone_size: -; v_call: TRBV9; d_call: TRBD2; cdr3_aa: CASSVVAGLGEQYF; cdr3_nt: TGTGCCAGCAGCGTAGTAGCGGGTTTGGGCGAGCAGTACTTC
j_call: TRBJ1-1; clone_size: few; v_call: TRBV30; d_call: -; cdr3_aa: CAWSVGSGTEAFF; cdr3_nt: TGTGCCTGGAGTGTGGGATCGGGCACTGAAGCTTTCTTT
j_call: TRBJ2-3; clone_size: -; v_call: TRBV6-5; d_call: TRBD2; cdr3_aa: CASSYRGGDTQYF; cdr3_nt: TGTGCCAGCAGTTATCGCGGGGGAGATACGCAGTATTTT